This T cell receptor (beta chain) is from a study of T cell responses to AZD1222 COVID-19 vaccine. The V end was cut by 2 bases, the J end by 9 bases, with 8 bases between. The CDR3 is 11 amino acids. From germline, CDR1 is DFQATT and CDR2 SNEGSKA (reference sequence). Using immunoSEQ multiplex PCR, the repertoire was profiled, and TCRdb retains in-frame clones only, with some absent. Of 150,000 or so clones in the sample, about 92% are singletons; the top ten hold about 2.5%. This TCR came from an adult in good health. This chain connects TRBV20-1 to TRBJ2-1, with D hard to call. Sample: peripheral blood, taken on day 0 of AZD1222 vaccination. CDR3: CSARTAAEQFF. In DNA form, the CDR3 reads TGCAGTGCTAGAACGGCGGCTGAGCAGTTCTTC.